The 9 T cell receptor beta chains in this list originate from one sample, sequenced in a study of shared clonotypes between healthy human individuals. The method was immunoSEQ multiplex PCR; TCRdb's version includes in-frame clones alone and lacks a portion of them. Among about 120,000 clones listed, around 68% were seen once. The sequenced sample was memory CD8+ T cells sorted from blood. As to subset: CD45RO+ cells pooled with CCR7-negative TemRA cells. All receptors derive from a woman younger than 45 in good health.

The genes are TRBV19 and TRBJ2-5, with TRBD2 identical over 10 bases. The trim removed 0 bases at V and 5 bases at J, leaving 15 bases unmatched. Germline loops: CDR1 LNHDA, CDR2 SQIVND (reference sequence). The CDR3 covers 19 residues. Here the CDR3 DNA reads TGTGCCAGTAGTATAGATTGGGCTAGCGGGAGCATGGAGTTGGAGACCCAGTACTTC. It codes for CASSIDWASGSMELETQYF.

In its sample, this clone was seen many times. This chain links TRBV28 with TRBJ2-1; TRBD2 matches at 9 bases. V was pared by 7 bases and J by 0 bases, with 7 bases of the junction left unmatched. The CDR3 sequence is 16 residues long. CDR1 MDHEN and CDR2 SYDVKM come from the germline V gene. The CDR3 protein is CASTEAGGSSYNEQFF. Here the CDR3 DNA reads TGTGCCAGCACAGAAGCGGGAGGCAGCTCCTACAATGAGCAGTTCTTC.

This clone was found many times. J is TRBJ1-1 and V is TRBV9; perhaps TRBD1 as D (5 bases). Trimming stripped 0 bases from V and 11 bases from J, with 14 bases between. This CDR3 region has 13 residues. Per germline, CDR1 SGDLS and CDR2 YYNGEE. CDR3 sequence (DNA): TGTGCCAGCAGCGTAGGGGGGTCCCAGCCGGCTTTCTTT. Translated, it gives CASSVGGSQPAFF.

The CDR3 region is CASKGQGGRYNEQFF. CDR3 in DNA: TGTGCCAGCAAGGGCCAGGGTGGACGGTACAATGAGCAGTTCTTC. The chain recombines TRBV28 with TRBJ2-1; perhaps TRBD1 as D (5 bases). Germline V gene data show CDR1 as MDHEN and CDR2 as SYDVKM. The V end lost 7 bases, the J end lost 4 bases, and 17 bases lay between the germline ends. The CDR3 contains 15 residues.

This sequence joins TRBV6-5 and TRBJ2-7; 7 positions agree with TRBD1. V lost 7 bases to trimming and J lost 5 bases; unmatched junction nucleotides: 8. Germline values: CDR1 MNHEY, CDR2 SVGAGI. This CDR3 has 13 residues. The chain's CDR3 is CASKMTGPDEQYF. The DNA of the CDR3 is TGTGCCAGCAAAATGACAGGGCCCGACGAGCAGTACTTC.

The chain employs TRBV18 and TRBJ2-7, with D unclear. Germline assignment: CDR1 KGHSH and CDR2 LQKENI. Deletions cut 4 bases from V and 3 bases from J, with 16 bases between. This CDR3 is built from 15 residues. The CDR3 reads CASSLVPGTFYEQYF. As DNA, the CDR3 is TGTGCCAGCTCACTGGTCCCAGGAACGTTCTACGAGCAGTACTTC.

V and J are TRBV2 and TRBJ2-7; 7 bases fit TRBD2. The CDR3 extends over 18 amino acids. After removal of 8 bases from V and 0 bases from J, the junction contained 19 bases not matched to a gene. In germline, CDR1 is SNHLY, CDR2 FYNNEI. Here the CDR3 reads CASLLLKTGTKVSYEQYF. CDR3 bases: TGTGCCAGCCTACTCCTCAAAACCGGGACTAAAGTCTCCTACGAGCAGTACTTC.

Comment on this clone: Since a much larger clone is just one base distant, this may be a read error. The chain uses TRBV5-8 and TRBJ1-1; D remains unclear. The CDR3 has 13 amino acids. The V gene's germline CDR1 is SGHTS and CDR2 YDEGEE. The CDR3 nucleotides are TGCGCCAGCAGCCAAGTGGAGAACACTGAAGCTTTCTTT. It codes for CASSQVENTEAFF. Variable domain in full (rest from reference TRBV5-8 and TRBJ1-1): EAGVTQSPTHLIKTRGQQATLRCSPISGHTSVYWYQQALGLGLQFLLWYDEGEERNRGNFPPRFSGRQFPNYSSELNVNALELEDSALYLCASSQVENTEAFFGQGTRLTVV.

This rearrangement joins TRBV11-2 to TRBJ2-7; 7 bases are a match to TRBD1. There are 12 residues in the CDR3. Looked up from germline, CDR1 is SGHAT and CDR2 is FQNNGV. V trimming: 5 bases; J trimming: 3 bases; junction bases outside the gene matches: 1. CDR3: CASSGQVYEQYF. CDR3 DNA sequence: TGTGCCAGCAGCGGACAGGTCTACGAGCAGTACTTC.